The sequence of this T cell receptor beta chain was determined in a study of blood T cell repertoires in COVID-19. Study context: COVID-19 samples collected from the United States, Italy and Spain covered acute and convalescent phases. PBMCs, B-cell-depleted T cells, or T cells were the source of the cDNA or gDNA that made up the material.

Libraries were prepared by immunoSEQ multiplex PCR; TCRdb keeps only in-frame clonotypes and omits some of them. This repertoire shows 150,000 to 200,000 clones, around four fifths found once; its top ten account for approximately 2.8%. The ends were cut back, 5 bases at V and 2 bases at J, with 11 bases in the middle. The CDR3 extends over 14 amino acids. CDR1 and CDR2 (germline): MNHEY, SMNVEV (reference sequence). Sequences were obtained from peripheral blood. The TCR originated in a man between 65 and 80 years old with acute or convalescent COVID-19. The chain joins TRBV27 to TRBJ2-3, with D perhaps matching TRBD2 (6 bases). The CDR3 coding sequence is TGTGCCAGCAGTGGGGGGACTTTCACAGATACGCAGTATTTT. Residues: CASSGGTFTDTQYF.